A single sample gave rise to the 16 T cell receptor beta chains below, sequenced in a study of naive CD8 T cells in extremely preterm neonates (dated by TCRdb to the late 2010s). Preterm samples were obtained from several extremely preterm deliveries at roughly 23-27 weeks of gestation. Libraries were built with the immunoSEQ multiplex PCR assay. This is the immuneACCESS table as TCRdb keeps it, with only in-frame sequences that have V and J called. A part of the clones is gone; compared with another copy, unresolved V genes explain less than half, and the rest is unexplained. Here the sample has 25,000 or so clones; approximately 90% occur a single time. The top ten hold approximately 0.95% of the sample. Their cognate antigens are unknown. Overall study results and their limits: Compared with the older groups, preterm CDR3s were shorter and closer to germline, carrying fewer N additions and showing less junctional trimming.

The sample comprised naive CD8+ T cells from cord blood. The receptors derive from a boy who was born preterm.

The CDR3 here is CASSLGLAGSYNEQFF. In DNA form, the CDR3 reads TGCGCCAGCAGCTTGGGACTAGCGGGCTCCTACAATGAGCAGTTCTTC. The chain links TRBV5-1 to TRBJ2-1; 10 bases map to TRBD2. CDR1 is SGHRS, CDR2 YFSETQ, per germline. This CDR3 is 16 amino acids long. The trim removed 0 bases at V and 0 bases at J, leaving 0 bases unmatched.

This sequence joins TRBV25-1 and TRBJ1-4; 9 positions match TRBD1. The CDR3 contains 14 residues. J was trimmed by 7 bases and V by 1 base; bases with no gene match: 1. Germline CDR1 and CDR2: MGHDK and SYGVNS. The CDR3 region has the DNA TGTGCCAGCAGTGAATGGGGACAGGGTGAAAAACTGTTTTTT. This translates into CASSEWGQGEKLFF.

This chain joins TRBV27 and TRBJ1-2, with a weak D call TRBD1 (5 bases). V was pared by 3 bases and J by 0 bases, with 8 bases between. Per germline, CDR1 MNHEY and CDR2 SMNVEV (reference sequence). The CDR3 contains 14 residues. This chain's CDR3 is CASSFRGANYGYTF. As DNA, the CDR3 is TGTGCCAGCAGTTTCCGGGGGGCTAACTATGGCTACACCTTC.

The CDR3 sequence is CASSHSYEQYF. The DNA of the CDR3 is TGTGCCAGCAGCCACTCCTACGAGCAGTACTTC. The V gene is TRBV7-6, the J gene TRBJ2-7; D gene unclear. The germline V and J ends were trimmed by 5 bases and 0 bases, with 2 bases remaining between them. This CDR3 contains 11 residues. Germline CDR1 SGHVS, CDR2 FNYEAQ. Full variable domain (rest looked up from reference TRBV7-6 and TRBJ2-7): GAGVSQSPRYKVTKRGQDVALRCDPISGHVSLYWYRQALGQGPEFLTYFNYEAQQDKSGLPNDRFSAERPEGSISTLTIQRTEQRDSAMYRCASSHSYEQYFGPGTRLTVT.

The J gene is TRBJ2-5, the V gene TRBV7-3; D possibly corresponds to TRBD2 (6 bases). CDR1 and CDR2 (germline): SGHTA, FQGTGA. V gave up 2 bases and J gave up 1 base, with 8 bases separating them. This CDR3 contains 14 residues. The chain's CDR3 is CASSLVGGQETQYF. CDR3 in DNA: TGTGCCAGCAGCTTAGTCGGGGGCCAAGAGACCCAGTACTTC. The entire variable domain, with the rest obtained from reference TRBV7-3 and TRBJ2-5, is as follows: GAGVSQTPSNKVTEKGKYVELRCDPISGHTALYWYRQSLGQGPEFLIYFQGTGAADDSGLPNDRFFAVRPEGSVSTLKIQRTERGDSAVYLCASSLVGGQETQYFGPGTRLLVL.

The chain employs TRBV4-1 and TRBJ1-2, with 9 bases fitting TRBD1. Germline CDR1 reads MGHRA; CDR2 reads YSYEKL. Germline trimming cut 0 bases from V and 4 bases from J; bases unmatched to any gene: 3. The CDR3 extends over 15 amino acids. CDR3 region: CASSQDQQGAYGYTF. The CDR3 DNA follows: TGCGCCAGCAGCCAAGATCAACAGGGGGCCTATGGCTACACCTTC.

CDR3 sequence: CASSQVVGRGTDTQYF. The CDR3 region has the DNA TGTGCCAGCAGCCAAGTCGTGGGCAGGGGCACAGATACGCAGTATTTT. V and J are TRBV4-2 and TRBJ2-3; a possible D gene is TRBD1 (5 bases). The CDR3 extends over 16 amino acids. The ends were cut back, 1 base at V and 1 base at J, with 12 bases in the middle. Germline assignment: CDR1 LGHNA and CDR2 YNFKEQ.

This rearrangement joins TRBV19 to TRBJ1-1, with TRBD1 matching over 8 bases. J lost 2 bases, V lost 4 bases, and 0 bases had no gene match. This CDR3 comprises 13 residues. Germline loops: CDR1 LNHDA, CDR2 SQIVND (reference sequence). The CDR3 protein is CASSTGGNTEAFF. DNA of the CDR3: TGTGCCAGTAGTACAGGGGGCAACACTGAAGCTTTCTTT.

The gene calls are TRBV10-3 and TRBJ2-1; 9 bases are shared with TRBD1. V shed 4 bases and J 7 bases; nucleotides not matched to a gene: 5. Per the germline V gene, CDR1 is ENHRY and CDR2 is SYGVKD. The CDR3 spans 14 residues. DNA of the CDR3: TGTGCCATCAGTGGTCCCGGGACAGGGAATGAGCAGTTCTTC. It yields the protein CAISGPGTGNEQFF.

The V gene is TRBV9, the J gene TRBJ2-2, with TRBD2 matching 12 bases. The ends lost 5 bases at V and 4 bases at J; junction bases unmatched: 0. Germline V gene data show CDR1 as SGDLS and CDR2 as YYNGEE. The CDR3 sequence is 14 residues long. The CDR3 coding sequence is TGTGCCAGCAGACTAGCGGGGGGCACCGGGGAGCTGTTTTTT. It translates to CASRLAGGTGELFF.

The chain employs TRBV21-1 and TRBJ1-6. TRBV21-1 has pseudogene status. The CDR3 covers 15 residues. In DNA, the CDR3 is TGTGCCAGGGACTCGAGGAACTCCTATAATTCACCCCTCCACTTT. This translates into CARDSRNSYNSPLHF.

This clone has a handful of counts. The CDR3 sequence is CAISDNTEAFF. In DNA form, the CDR3 reads TGTGCCATCAGTGACAACACTGAAGCTTTCTTT. This chain links TRBV10-3 with TRBJ1-1; the D is unclear. V dropped 3 bases and J dropped 2 bases, with 1 base sitting between them. The germline V gene encodes CDR1 ENHRY and CDR2 SYGVKD. The length of the CDR3 is 11 residues.

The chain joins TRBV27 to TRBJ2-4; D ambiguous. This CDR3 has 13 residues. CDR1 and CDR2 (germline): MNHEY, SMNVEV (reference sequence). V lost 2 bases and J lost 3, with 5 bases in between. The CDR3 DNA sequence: TGTGCCAGCAGTTTAAGGAGCAAAAACATTCAGTACTTC. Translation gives CASSLRSKNIQYF.

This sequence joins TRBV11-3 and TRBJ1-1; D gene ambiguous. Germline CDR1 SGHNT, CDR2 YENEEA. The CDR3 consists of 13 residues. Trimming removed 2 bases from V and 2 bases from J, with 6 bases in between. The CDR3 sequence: CASSLTDNTEAFF. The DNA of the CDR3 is TGTGCCAGCAGCTTAACGGACAACACTGAAGCTTTCTTT.

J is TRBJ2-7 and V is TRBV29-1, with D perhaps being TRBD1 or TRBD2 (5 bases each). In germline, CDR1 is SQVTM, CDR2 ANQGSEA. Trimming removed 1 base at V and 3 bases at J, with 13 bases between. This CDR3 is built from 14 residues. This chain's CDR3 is CSVEGGTHDYEQYF. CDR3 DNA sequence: TGCAGCGTTGAAGGGGGGACGCACGACTACGAGCAGTACTTC.

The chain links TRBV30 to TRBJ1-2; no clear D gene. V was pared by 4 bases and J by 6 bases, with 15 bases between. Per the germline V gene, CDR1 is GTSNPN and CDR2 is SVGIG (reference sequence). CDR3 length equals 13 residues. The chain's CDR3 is CAWTFLSRDGYTF. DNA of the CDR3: TGTGCCTGGACCTTCCTATCCCGGGATGGCTACACCTTC.